This T cell receptor (beta chain) was found in a study of CD8+CD57+ T cells in acquired aplastic anemia. Study as a whole: In CD4+ cells, healthy donors produced an average of roughly 11 million reads.

The use of genomic DNA as template underpinned the TCR beta VDJ and CDR3 profiling. TCRdb reanalysed the reads using MiXCR and keeps one entry per CDR3 protein. The repertoire has about 220,000 distinct CDR3 sequences, 34% of them found once; the top ten carry 0.9% to 1.2%. Germline CDR1 and CDR2: ENHRY and SYGVKD. The CDR3 runs 19 residues. V was clipped by 0 bases and J by 0 bases, with 21 bases between them. In its sample, this clonotype was seen many times. This TCR derives from a human donor in good health, serving as a control. The rearrangement joins TRBV10-3 to TRBJ2-7; TRBD1 might be the D (6 bases). Sequencing input: sorted CD4+, CD8+, or CD8+CD57+ T cells (not recorded which) from PBMCs. CDR3 amino acids: CAISESLERPGQSSYEQYF. The CDR3, as DNA: TGTGCCATCAGTGAGTCGTTGGAGAGGCCCGGACAGAGCTCCTACGAGCAGTACTTC.